This entry is about one TCR beta chain. The table lists this clone with a count of one. Its binding antigen is unknown. The sample holds no much larger clone one base away, and base qualities are not on file. The collaborating institutions used their own protocols to collect whole blood in K2EDTA tubes. For TCRbeta analysis, collaborator samples were shipped as frozen whole blood, as isolated PBMCs, or as DNA extracted from either sample type. The sample belongs to a study of blood T cell repertoires in COVID-19 (dated by TCRdb to 2020 to 2022). With regard to the full study: Samples from collaborators originated in the United States, Italy and Spain and spanned both the acute and convalescent phases of COVID-19. The material from the prospective study consisted of cDNA or gDNA derived from T cells, B-cell-depleted T cells, or PBMCs. The dataset comprised deeply sampled blood TCRbeta repertoires from subjects exposed to, actively infected with, or recovered from COVID-19. Sample metadata almost always included a de-identified subject ID, COVID-19 status, age in years and sex. Where available, HLA class I and class II types were obtained from metadata supplied by the sample provider rather than from assay-based typing. The repertoires were released in a freely available public database intended as a resource for research on the immune response to SARS-CoV-2. Samples were obtained from the ongoing ImmuneRACE study (first 160 participants) and from about 1,300 subjects provided by 6 global collaborators. The research as a whole found: How much clinical and demographic metadata was included differed by source and by participant, and the metadata was provided uncurated.

Its CDR3 holds 13 amino acids, cysteine through phenylalanine. Just CDR3 DNA is preserved here, 39 bases in frame from base 1. CDR1 and CDR2 are drawn from the germline V gene: KGHDR, SFDVKD. V sheds 1 base and J sheds 7 bases, leaving 4 bases between their ends. TCRbeta CDR3 regions were amplified from genomic DNA by means of the immunoSEQ Assay, a bias-controlled multiplex PCR. Concerning the study's data processing: The number of nucleated cells in each sample was estimated from the amplification of reference gene primers within the assay. To quantify the absolute abundance of each unique TCRbeta CDR3 rearrangement, sequence reads were collapsed and filtered. Productive Simpson clonality was computed per sample as the square root of Simpson's diversity index over productive rearrangements. The table comes from immuneACCESS by way of TCRdb, which keeps in-frame sequences with V and J called. Part of the clones is missing from these tables; in studies checked, under half for an unresolved V gene and the rest for unknown reasons. That table furnishes V, J and clone size, whereas the DNA furnished D and trimming. The sample yields 150,000 to 200,000 clones; 60% to 80% were counted once. Clones ranked in the top ten supply approximately 15% of the sample.

The chain uses TRBV24-1 and TRBJ1-6; the D gene identity is not certain. The sequence came from a man aged 55 to 70 with active or convalescent COVID-19. Sequenced: peripheral blood. The DNA sequence is TGTGCCACCAGTGATTTATTAAATTCACCCCTCCACTTT. Translation gives CATSDLLNSPLHF.